This record covers a single TCR beta chain. The data were taken from a study of blood T cell repertoires in COVID-19. Study in general: There were acute and convalescent COVID-19 samples, and they came from the United States, Italy and Spain.

TCRdb keeps only in-frame clones here, not all; method: immunoSEQ multiplex PCR. The sample holds around 300,000 clones, under 90% seen once. Sequenced: peripheral blood. The TCR originated in a woman aged 25 to 39 with COVID-19, enrolled during active disease.

CDR3 loop: CASSLRRGQGLNEQFF. The CDR3 DNA follows: TGTGCCAGCAGCCTAAGGAGGGGACAGGGCCTCAATGAGCAGTTCTTC. The chain employs TRBV11-3 and TRBJ2-1; TRBD1 aligns across 9 bases. V dropped 5 bases and J dropped 6; count of bases not matched to a gene: 11. Germline CDR1 reads SGHNT; CDR2 reads YENEEA. The CDR3 is 16 amino acids.